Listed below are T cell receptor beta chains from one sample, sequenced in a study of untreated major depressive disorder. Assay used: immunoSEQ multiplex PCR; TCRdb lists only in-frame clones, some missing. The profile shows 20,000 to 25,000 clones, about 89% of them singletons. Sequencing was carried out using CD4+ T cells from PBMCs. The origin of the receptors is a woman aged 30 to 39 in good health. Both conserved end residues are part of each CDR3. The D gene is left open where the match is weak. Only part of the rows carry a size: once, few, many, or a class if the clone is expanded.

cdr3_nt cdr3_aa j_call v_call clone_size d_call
TGCGCCAGCAGCTTTCAGGGACTTCAAGAGACCCAGTACTTC CASSFQGLQETQYF TRBJ2-5 TRBV5-1 . .
TGTGCCAGCAGCTTAAGACAGGGCTATGGCTACACCTTC CASSLRQGYGYTF TRBJ1-2 TRBV11-2 . TRBD1
TGTGCCAGTGACCGAAACTCTGGAAACACCATATATTTT CASDRNSGNTIYF TRBJ1-3 TRBV7-9 . .
TGTGCCAGCAGCCAACTCGGGACAGAGACCCAGTACTTC CASSQLGTETQYF TRBJ2-5 TRBV7-2 . .
TGTGCCAGCAGTTCGACAGGAGTGAACTATGGCTACACCTTC CASSSTGVNYGYTF TRBJ1-2 TRBV28 . .
TGTGCCAGCAGTTACTTAAGGAACACTGAAGCTTTCTTT CASSYLRNTEAFF TRBJ1-1 TRBV6-5 . .
TGTGCCAGCAGTTTAAGCAGGGTCATTGACTATGGCTACACCTTC CASSLSRVIDYGYTF TRBJ1-2 TRBV27 . .
TGCGCCAGCAGCCCAACGGGGGGACAGGCATACACCTACGAGCAGTACTTC CASSPTGGQAYTYEQYF TRBJ2-7 TRBV5-1 . .
TGTGCCAGCAGCCCCGACAGCTACAATGAGCAGTTCTTC CASSPDSYNEQFF TRBJ2-1 TRBV14 . .
TGCGCCAGCAGCCGAGATGGCGGCGGGGGAGGGGGCAACTATGGCTACACCTTC CASSRDGGGGGGNYGYTF TRBJ1-2 TRBV4-1 . TRBD1
TGTGCCAGCAGTCCTACCGGGACAGAAGGGTTTAGCCGATTATTT CASSPTGTEGFSRLF TRBJ1-3 TRBV2 once TRBD1
TGTGCCAGTAGTATACACGGCATTGATGAAAAACTGTTTTTT CASSIHGIDEKLFF TRBJ1-4 TRBV19 . .
TGTGCCAGCAGCTTAGTTGGGGGAAACGGTAACGCTGAAGCTTTCTTT CASSLVGGNGNAEAFF TRBJ1-1 TRBV7-6 once .
TGTGCCAGCAGCTTACAAACGGGATCGTCTAATGAAAAACTGTTTTTT CASSLQTGSSNEKLFF TRBJ1-4 TRBV7-2 . .
TGTGCCAGCAGTCTAACTAGCGGGGGGGTTTACGAGCAGTACTTC CASSLTSGGVYEQYF TRBJ2-7 TRBV27 . TRBD2
TGTGCCAGCAGTGAAGTAGCGGGGGTGACCACAGATACGCAGTATTTT CASSEVAGVTTDTQYF TRBJ2-3 TRBV6-1 . TRBD2
TGTGCCAGCAGGCCATCAGGGATAATGAACACTGAAGCTTTCTTT CASRPSGIMNTEAFF TRBJ1-1 TRBV27 . .
TGTGCCAGCAGTGAAACTGGAAACACCATATATTTT CASSETGNTIYF TRBJ1-3 TRBV2 few .
TGCAGCGTCCGTCCCCCGGAGGCTTGGCAGACCCAGTACTTC CSVRPPEAWQTQYF TRBJ2-5 TRBV29-1 . .
TGTGCCAGCAGGTGGACAGGCATTCTGGGAGGCTACACCTTC CASRWTGILGGYTF TRBJ1-2 TRBV2 . TRBD1
TGCGCCAGCAGCCAAGAAAGCAACTTGGCCGCCTACGAGCAGTACTTC CASSQESNLAAYEQYF TRBJ2-7 TRBV4-1 few .
TGTGCCAGCAGTTTGCCCCGGACTCCCCCCTACGAGCAGTACTTC CASSLPRTPPYEQYF TRBJ2-7 TRBV28 . .
TGTGCCAGCAGCCACATCCAGTCGGGGGGCCCGGAGACCCAGTACTTC CASSHIQSGGPETQYF TRBJ2-5 TRBV11-3 few .
TGTGCCAGCAGCCAAGGGATCGGGGGTAGGGCCCAGCATTTT CASSQGIGGRAQHF TRBJ1-5 TRBV4-2 . .
TGCGCCAGCAGCTTGGGACTAGATCTTGGTGAGCAGTTCTTC CASSLGLDLGEQFF TRBJ2-1 TRBV5-1 . .
TGTGCCAGCAGTTACGACAGGGAAGCTTTCTTT CASSYDREAFF TRBJ1-1 TRBV2 . .
TGTGCCAGCAGTTTGAGGGGACGATATTCACCCCTCCACTTT CASSLRGRYSPLHF TRBJ1-6 TRBV27 . .
TGTGCCAGCAGTTTTCCGGACAGGGGAATCCAAGAGACCCAGTACTTC CASSFPDRGIQETQYF TRBJ2-5 TRBV28 . TRBD1
TGTGCCTGGAGGTCGGGGGCCTCCTACAATGAGCAGTTCTTC CAWRSGASYNEQFF TRBJ2-1 TRBV30 . .
TGTGCCTGGTCGGGGGACCCCGGAGGCCTCAGAGCCTACGAGCAGTACTTC CAWSGDPGGLRAYEQYF TRBJ2-7 TRBV30 . .
TGTGCCAGCAGTAGAGGGGGCGTGAGGGAAAAACTGTTTTTT CASSRGGVREKLFF TRBJ1-4 TRBV28 . TRBD1
TGTGCCAGCACCCCAGGGGAAAGGGCTCCTAACTATGGCTACACCTTC CASTPGERAPNYGYTF TRBJ1-2 TRBV7-9 . .